This T cell receptor beta chain originates from a study of blood T cell repertoires in COVID-19. In its sample, this clone was seen a few times. J lost 2 bases, V lost 7 bases, and 20 bases had no gene match. CDR1 and CDR2 (germline): MNHEY, SMNVEV (reference sequence). The CDR3 contains 19 residues. Measured with immunoSEQ multiplex PCR; TCRdb has only the in-frame clones, and not every one. The sample yields about 240,000 clones, around 86% seen once. This TCR came from a woman aged 40 to 50 with acute COVID-19. This chain joins TRBV27 and TRBJ2-1, with 7 bases identical to TRBD2. Sequencing used PBMCs or T cells enriched from blood (not recorded which). The CDR3 here is CASTPAGEGPLAPYNEQFF. CDR3 bases: TGTGCCAGCACTCCGGCGGGAGAGGGACCCCTAGCACCCTACAATGAGCAGTTCTTC.